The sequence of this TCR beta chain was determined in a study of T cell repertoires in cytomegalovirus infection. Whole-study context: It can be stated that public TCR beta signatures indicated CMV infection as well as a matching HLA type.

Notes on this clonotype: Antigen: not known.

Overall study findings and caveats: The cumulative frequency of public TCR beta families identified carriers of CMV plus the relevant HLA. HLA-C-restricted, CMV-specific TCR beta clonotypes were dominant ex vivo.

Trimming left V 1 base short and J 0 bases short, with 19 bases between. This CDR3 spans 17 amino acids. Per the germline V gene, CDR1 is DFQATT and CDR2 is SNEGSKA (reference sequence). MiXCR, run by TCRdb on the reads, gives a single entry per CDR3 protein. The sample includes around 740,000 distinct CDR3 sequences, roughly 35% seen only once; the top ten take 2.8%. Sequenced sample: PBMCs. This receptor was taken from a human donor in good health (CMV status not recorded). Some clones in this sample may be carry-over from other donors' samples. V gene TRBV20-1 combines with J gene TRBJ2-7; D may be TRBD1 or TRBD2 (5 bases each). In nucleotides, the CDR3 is TGCAGTGCTAGAGGTGGCTTCCGGGACGCAAACTCCTACGAGCAGTACTTC. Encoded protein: CSARGGFRDANSYEQYF.